The present T cell receptor beta chain was sequenced within a study of regulatory T cells in long-lasting Graves disease. This clonotype was detected many times. The time point is: persistent/refractory GD, antithyroid drugs over 5 years with positive TRAb. The TCR library was made from RNA extracted from PBMCs. Arm-PCR of CDR3 regions and iRepertoire HTBI primers were the basis on which TCR beta libraries were built. TCRdb recomputed calls from the multiplex PCR reads with MiXCR, one row per CDR3 protein. The sample consists of roughly 400,000 distinct CDR3 sequences, 20% to 25% of them appearing once. CDR3 length: 14 amino acids. Trimming shortened V by 2 bases and J by 3 bases, and 10 bases separated the two germline ends. Germline CDR1 is MNHEY and CDR2 is SVGEGT.

Sequences were derived from peripheral blood mononuclear cells (PBMCs), sampled when the disease was refractory, from a patient treated with antithyroid drugs. This chain connects TRBV6-2 or TRBV6-3 to TRBJ1-1; D possibly corresponds to TRBD1 (6 bases). The sequence derives from a female donor with Graves disease. The chain's CDR3 is CASSYNRVHTEAFF. The CDR3 nucleotides are TGTGCCAGCAGTTACAACAGGGTCCACACTGAAGCTTTCTTT.